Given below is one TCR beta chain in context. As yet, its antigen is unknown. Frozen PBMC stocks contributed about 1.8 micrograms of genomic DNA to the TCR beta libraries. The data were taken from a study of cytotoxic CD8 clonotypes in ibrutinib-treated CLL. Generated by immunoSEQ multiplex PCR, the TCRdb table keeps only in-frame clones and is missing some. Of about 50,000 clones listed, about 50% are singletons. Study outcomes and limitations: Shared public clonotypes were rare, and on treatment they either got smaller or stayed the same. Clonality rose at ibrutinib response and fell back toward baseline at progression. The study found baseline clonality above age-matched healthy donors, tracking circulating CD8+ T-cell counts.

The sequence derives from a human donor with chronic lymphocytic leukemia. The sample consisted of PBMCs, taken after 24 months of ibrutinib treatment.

The CDR3 sequence is CASSELLGNSPLHF. The DNA for the CDR3 is TGTGCCAGCAGTGAATTGCTGGGAAATTCACCCCTCCACTTT. The chain employs TRBV25-1 and TRBJ1-6; D is uncertain. The ends were cut back, 1 base at V and 7 bases at J, with 8 bases in the middle. The CDR3 length is 14 residues. In germline, CDR1 is MGHDK, CDR2 SYGVNS.